A single sample is the source of the 20 T cell receptor beta chains below, sequenced in a study of T cells in Graves' hyperthyroidism and ophthalmopathy. Amplification yielded TCR beta CDR3 regions, with RNA transcripts as the source. The primer set for the first-round RT-PCR of the TCR CDR3 was HTBI. TCRdb re-called the multiplex PCR reads with MiXCR, one entry per CDR3 protein. The data contain roughly 500,000 distinct CDR3 sequences, around 15% of them seen just once; the ten biggest clones take up around 28%. The sequenced sample consisted of blood. The source is a woman aged 25 to 39 with Graves' ophthalmopathy.

The chain employs TRBV4-2 and TRBJ2-3, with 12 bases matching TRBD2. V gave up 5 bases and J gave up 6 bases; unmatched junction bases: 12. From germline, CDR1 is LGHNA and CDR2 YNFKEQ. The CDR3 is 17 residues long. CDR3 nucleotides: TGTGCCAGCAGCGCCATTCTAGCGGGAGGGCCCTCGGATACGCAGTATTTT. This sequence encodes CASSAILAGGPSDTQYF.

This clonotype was counted many times. V usage is TRBV6-5 and J usage is TRBJ2-1; a possible D gene is TRBD2 (7 bases). CDR1 and CDR2 (germline): MNHEY, SVGAGI. CDR3 size: 15 residues. Trimming left V 2 bases short and J 4 bases short, with 12 bases between. CDR3 amino acids: CASSYAEGGYNEQFF. The CDR3 nucleotides are TGTGCCAGCAGTTACGCGGAGGGGGGGTACAATGAGCAGTTCTTC.

This clonotype turned up a few times. The gene calls are TRBV5-1 and TRBJ2-7, with 7 bases identical to TRBD1. From germline, CDR1 is SGHRS and CDR2 YFSETQ. The length of the CDR3 is 14 residues. Trimming took 2 bases from V and 3 from J; bases not matched to a gene: 5. The CDR3 nucleotides read TGCGCCAGCAGCTTCAGGGGGTTTAGCTACGAGCAGTACTTC. This sequence encodes CASSFRGFSYEQYF.

This chain uses TRBV6-1 with TRBJ1-2; 7 positions match TRBD1. The V segment lost 7 bases and the J segment 4 bases; nucleotides outside the gene matches: 9. The CDR3 is 14 amino acids. The germline CDR1 and CDR2 sequences are MNHNS and SASEGT. CDR3 residues: CASTDLTGSYGYTF. The DNA of the CDR3 is TGTGCCAGCACAGATTTGACAGGGTCCTATGGCTACACCTTC.

This clonotype was observed many times. For the CDR3, the DNA is TGTGCCAGCAGCGATCACAACACAGATACGCAGTATTTT. It codes for CASSDHNTDTQYF. This chain uses TRBV7-2 with TRBJ2-3, with D uncertain. CDR3 length: 13 residues. Germline CDR1 and CDR2: SGHTA and FQGNSA. V lost 5 bases and J 2 bases, leaving 8 bases between the germline ends. The variable domain in full, with the rest retrieved from reference TRBV7-2 and TRBJ2-3, is GAGVSQSPSNKVTEKGKDVELRCDPISGHTALYWYRQSLGQGLEFLIYFQGNSAPDKSGLPSDRFSAERTGGSVSTLTIQRTQQEDSAVYLCASSDHNTDTQYFGPGTRLTVL.

V and J are TRBV5-1 and TRBJ1-1; 7 bases line up with TRBD1. Germline CDR1 is SGHRS and CDR2 is YFSETQ. This CDR3 spans 12 amino acids. V lost 4 bases and J lost 6; bases outside the gene matches: 3. CDR3 DNA: TGCGCCAGCAGCCAGAGGGGGCCTGAAGCTTTCTTT. It specifies CASSQRGPEAFF.

This clonotype was counted many times. The chain links TRBV5-1 to TRBJ2-2; 7 nucleotides agree with TRBD1. CDR1 is SGHRS, CDR2 YFSETQ, per germline. Trimming at V came to 3 bases and at J to 6 bases, leaving 2 bases not matched to a gene. The CDR3 contains 13 residues. CDR3 residues: CASSSQGPGELFF. The CDR3 region has the DNA TGCGCCAGCAGCTCACAGGGGCCCGGGGAGCTGTTTTTT.

The chain carries TRBV11-2 and TRBJ2-2; D gene ambiguous. Trimming left V 5 bases short and J 6 bases short, with 13 bases between. Germline V gene data show CDR1 as SGHAT and CDR2 as FQNNGV. The CDR3 contains 14 residues. Here the CDR3 DNA reads TGTGCCAGCAGCCCCCGGCTAGACTCCGGGGAGCTGTTTTTT. This codes for CASSPRLDSGELFF. The full variable domain, with the rest looked up from reference TRBV11-2 and TRBJ2-2, is EAGVAQSPRYKIIEKRQSVAFWCNPISGHATLYWYQQILGQGPKLLIQFQNNGVVDDSQLPKDRFSAERLKGVDSTLKIQPAKLEDSAVYLCASSPRLDSGELFFGEGSRLTVL.

J is TRBJ2-2 and V is TRBV2; 14 bases are shared with TRBD2. CDR3 length equals 19 residues. Germline trimming cut 0 bases from V and 1 base from J; bases unmatched to any gene: 4. Germline V gene lookup returns CDR1 SNHLY and CDR2 FYNNEI. The CDR3 here is CASSEAGTSGSWNTGELFF. In DNA form, the CDR3 reads TGTGCCAGCAGTGAAGCCGGGACTAGCGGGAGCTGGAACACCGGGGAGCTGTTTTTT.

This clonotype was detected a few times. This chain links TRBV9 with TRBJ2-1; the match to TRBD2 covers 8 bases. There are 17 residues in the CDR3. With V trimmed by 3 bases and J by 4 bases, 12 bases remained unmatched. Germline values: CDR1 SGDLS, CDR2 YYNGEE. CDR3 DNA: TGTGCCAGCAGCGAAAGTGGGGGGGGGACTAGGTACAATGAGCAGTTCTTC. This codes for CASSESGGGTRYNEQFF.

About this clonotype: This may be a read error: a much more frequent sequence differs by one nucleotide. The CDR3 region has the DNA TGTGCCAGCAGTTTTTTGGGAGGGTACGAGCAGTACTTC. Its protein is CASSFLGGYEQYF. V and J are TRBV28 and TRBJ2-7; TRBD2 matches 7 bases. This CDR3 is built from 13 residues. The V segment lost 3 bases and the J segment 4 bases; nucleotides outside the gene matches: 3. Germline V lookup: CDR1 MDHEN, CDR2 SYDVKM.

Worth noting for this clonotype: This may be a read error, as it is one base from a much larger clone. This chain uses TRBV11-2 with TRBJ2-7, with D unclear. Germline V gene sequence: CDR1 SGHAT, CDR2 FQNNGV. The CDR3 extends over 13 amino acids. Here the CDR3 reads CASSLESSCEQYF. CDR3 nucleotide sequence: TGTGCCAGCAGCTTAGAGTCCTCCTGCGAGCAGTACTTC.

This clonotype was recorded at least ten times. The genes are TRBV4-3 and TRBJ1-3, with D unclear. Germline CDR1 reads LGHNA; CDR2 reads YSLEER. V was cut by 4 bases and J by 4 bases, with 11 bases left in between. This CDR3 spans 14 amino acids. CDR3 loop: CASSPRSSGNTIYF. In DNA, the CDR3 is TGCGCCAGCAGCCCCAGGTCTTCCGGAAACACCATATATTTT.

The chain joins TRBV20-1 to TRBJ2-7; 8 bases align to TRBD2. The V and J ends lost 5 bases and 8 bases, in that order; junction bases with no gene match: 17. This CDR3 contains 15 residues. Germline CDR1 reads DFQATT; CDR2 reads SNEGSKA (reference sequence). CDR3 bases: TGCAGTGCTGGGATATCGGGAGGGCCGCAATACAAGCAGTACTTC. Its protein is CSAGISGGPQYKQYF.

The chain is built from TRBV19 and TRBJ2-5, with TRBD2 matching 13 bases. After removal of 5 bases from V and 5 bases from J, the junction contained 14 bases not matched to a gene. The CDR3 is 18 amino acids. The germline gives CDR1 LNHDA, CDR2 SQIVND (reference sequence). This chain's CDR3 is CASSVSRTSGRGRETQYF. The CDR3 nucleotides read TGTGCCAGTAGTGTCTCTCGGACTAGCGGGAGAGGGAGGGAGACCCAGTACTTC.

This rearrangement joins TRBV4-3 to TRBJ2-3; the D gene is possibly TRBD2 (6 bases). The CDR3 covers 13 residues. Germline-derived CDR1 and CDR2 are LGHNA and YSLEER. Trimming removed 1 base from V and 8 bases from J, with 10 bases in between. The CDR3 region is CASSQGEERTQYF. The CDR3 DNA reads TGCGCCAGCAGCCAAGGGGAGGAGCGTACGCAGTATTTT.

The V gene is TRBV5-1, the J gene TRBJ1-1; 9 nucleotides align to TRBD1. This CDR3 has 18 residues. Trimming at V came to 4 bases and at J to 1 base, leaving 14 bases not matched to a gene. The germline CDR1 and CDR2 sequences are SGHRS and YFSETQ. The DNA of the CDR3 is TGCGCCAGCAGCGCGATGATCGGGACAGGGCGGGGGAACACTGAAGCTTTCTTT. Translation: CASSAMIGTGRGNTEAFF. The full variable domain, rest sourced from reference TRBV5-1 and TRBJ1-1, is KAGVTQTPRYLIKTRGQQVTLSCSPISGHRSVSWYQQTPGQGLQFLFEYFSETQRNKGNFPGRFSGRQFSNSRSEMNVSTLELGDSALYLCASSAMIGTGRGNTEAFFGQGTRLTVV.

Many counts were recorded for this clonotype. The rearrangement links TRBV18 to TRBJ2-7; D may be TRBD1 (6 bases). This CDR3 is built from 15 residues. Germline lookup yields CDR1 KGHSH and CDR2 LQKENI. Trimming cost V 0 bases and J 4 bases, with 13 bases left between them. In DNA, the CDR3 is TGTGCCAGCTCACCACCAGGCAGGGGTGGATACGAGCAGTACTTC. Translating gives CASSPPGRGGYEQYF.

This clonotype has just a few counts. The chain recombines TRBV20-1 with TRBJ2-7; D ambiguous. Germline CDR1 is DFQATT and CDR2 is SNEGSKA (reference sequence). V was trimmed by 3 bases and J by 0 bases, leaving 9 bases between them. This CDR3 spans 13 amino acids. In nucleotides, the CDR3 is TGCAGTGCTAGGGCGGTCACCTCCTACGAGCAGTACTTC. Protein sequence: CSARAVTSYEQYF.

This clonotype was seen a few times. The chain has TRBV6-5 and TRBJ2-5, with D unclear. This CDR3 is 15 amino acids long. V was cut by 2 bases and J by 0 bases, with 10 bases left in between. Germline lookup yields CDR1 MNHEY and CDR2 SVGAGI. CDR3 sequence: CASSYTVPYQETQYF. The CDR3, as DNA: TGTGCCAGCAGTTACACCGTCCCCTACCAAGAGACCCAGTACTTC.